What follows are 2 T cell receptor beta chains derived from one specimen sequenced in a study of blood T cell repertoires in COVID-19. The repertoire was sequenced with immunoSEQ multiplex PCR; TCRdb's copy has only in-frame clones and lacks some. The top ten clones hold roughly 14% of a sample with approximately 93,000 clones, 72% of them seen once. Source material: peripheral blood. All receptors derive from a woman of 80 years or more with acute or convalescent COVID-19.

This clone was detected many times. The chain employs TRBV10-3 and TRBJ1-3; 8 nucleotides align to TRBD1. In germline, CDR1 is ENHRY, CDR2 SYGVKD. The J segment lost 2 bases and the V segment lost 6 bases, leaving 3 bases of the junction unmatched. This CDR3 spans 14 amino acids. CDR3 region: CAIRTTGAGNTIYF. The CDR3 bases are TGTGCCATCAGGACGACAGGGGCTGGAAACACCATATATTTT.

This rearrangement joins TRBV29-1 to TRBJ2-5; 12 nucleotides match TRBD2. The V segment lost 6 bases and the J segment 0 bases; nucleotides outside the gene matches: 14. Germline values: CDR1 SQVTM, CDR2 ANQGSEA. The CDR3 sequence is 18 residues long. The CDR3 coding sequence is TGCAGCGTCCTAGGACTAGCGGGGCGAGGGGTTTACCAAGAGACCCAGTACTTC. It yields the protein CSVLGLAGRGVYQETQYF.